This T cell receptor beta chain was captured in a study of blood T cell repertoires in COVID-19. Study-wide context: Acute and convalescent COVID-19 samples came from the United States, Italy and Spain. In each case, the material was cDNA or gDNA derived from T cells, B-cell-depleted T cells, or PBMCs.

As originally analysed: For nucleated cells, counts were estimated from reference gene primer amplification. Only in-frame clones appear in the TCRdb table, and some are missing; sequencing was by immunoSEQ multiplex PCR. For V, J and clone size, that table is used; D and trimming come from the DNA. Of 200,000 to 300,000 clones listed, 87% are singletons. The CDR3 has 15 residues. The V end was cut by 1 base, the J end by 4 bases, with 12 bases between. The V gene's germline CDR1 is SGHNT and CDR2 YYREEE (reference sequence). The chain uses TRBV5-4 and TRBJ1-3; D gene ambiguous. Sequences were obtained from peripheral blood. This receptor was taken from a woman between 40 and 55 years old who had recovered from COVID-19. The CDR3 DNA reads TGTGCCAGCAGCTTGACGGCAGGAGGAGGAAACACCATATATTTT. Translation: CASSLTAGGGNTIYF.